The 11 T cell receptor beta chains listed next were all sequenced from one sample in a study of beta chain features in type 1 diabetes. Investigators reverse transcribed all isolated RNA, so they sequenced expressed TCRB transcripts. TCRdb's table, derived via immunoSEQ multiplex PCR, lists solely in-frame clones and lacks some. Of just over 600,000 clones listed, around a sixth are singletons. The specimen sequenced was naive CD4+ T cells from blood. The receptors derive from a man between 18 and 35 years old in good health.

V and J are TRBV14 and TRBJ2-1; D remains ambiguous. CDR3 length: 14 residues. Germline V CDR1 and CDR2: SGHDN, FVKESK. Trimming removed 4 bases at V and 4 bases at J, with 11 bases between. CDR3 loop: CASSPLGIYNEQFF. The CDR3 nucleotides are TGTGCCAGCAGCCCCCTAGGCATTTACAATGAGCAGTTCTTC.

The table lists this clone with a few counts. The rearrangement uses TRBV10-3 and TRBJ1-1, with 8 bases matching TRBD1. Losses at the gene ends were 6 bases for V and 4 bases for J; bases not matched to a gene: 7. The germline V gene encodes CDR1 ENHRY and CDR2 SYGVKD. The length of the CDR3 is 14 residues. The CDR3 DNA sequence: TGTGCCATCAGATCGACAGGGGCCGTCACTGAAGCTTTCTTT. Translated, it gives CAIRSTGAVTEAFF.

In its sample, this clone was seen a few times. This chain connects TRBV9 to TRBJ2-3; 11 nucleotides align to TRBD1. Unmatched junction bases numbered 7, after V lost 3 bases and J lost 7 bases. The V gene's germline CDR1 is SGDLS and CDR2 YYNGEE. The CDR3 runs 15 residues. CDR3 region: CASSASGTGGYTQYF. The DNA for the CDR3 is TGTGCCAGCAGCGCGTCCGGGACAGGGGGTTATACGCAGTATTTT.

The J gene is TRBJ2-7, the V gene TRBV13; TRBD1 is a possible D gene (5 bases). This CDR3 has 14 residues. Trimming took off 7 bases at V and 5 bases at J, with 18 bases between the two ends. In germline, CDR1 is PRHDT, CDR2 FYEKMQ (reference sequence). This CDR3 is CASKARGRANEQYF. CDR3 DNA sequence: TGTGCCAGCAAGGCCCGCGGCAGGGCCAACGAGCAGTACTTC.

J is TRBJ2-7 and V is TRBV18; the match to TRBD2 covers 8 bases. The V gene end was trimmed by 2 bases and the J gene end by 3 bases; junction bases not matched to a gene: 6. The CDR3 has 15 residues. The germline V gene has CDR1 KGHSH and CDR2 LQKENI. CDR3 sequence reads: CASSPAAGEIYEQYF. CDR3 DNA: TGTGCCAGCTCACCAGCAGCGGGGGAGATCTACGAGCAGTACTTC.

This clone has more than one count but fewer than ten. This sequence joins TRBV6-5 and TRBJ2-5; TRBD1 matches at 9 bases. The CDR3 consists of 15 residues. The V gene end was trimmed by 0 bases and the J gene end by 6 bases; junction bases not matched to a gene: 5. Germline V gene lookup returns CDR1 MNHEY and CDR2 SVGAGI. The CDR3 region has the DNA TGTGCCAGCAGTTACTCTTGGGACAGGGCGAAGACCCAGTACTTC. This codes for CASSYSWDRAKTQYF.

The chain employs TRBV2 and TRBJ2-7, with TRBD2 matching over 9 bases. CDR1 is SNHLY, CDR2 FYNNEI, per germline. This CDR3 comprises 15 residues. The J segment lost 2 bases and the V segment lost 5 bases, leaving 7 bases of the junction unmatched. The CDR3 region is CASSPRLAVAYEQYF. The CDR3 DNA sequence: TGTGCCAGCAGTCCCAGACTAGCGGTCGCCTACGAGCAGTACTTC. Using reference TRBV2 and TRBJ2-7 for the parts outside the CDR3, the full variable domain is EPEVTQTPSHQVTQMGQEVILRCVPISNHLYFYWYRQILGQKVEFLVSFYNNEISEKSEIFDDQFSVERPDGSNFTLKIRSTKLEDSAMYFCASSPRLAVAYEQYFGPGTRLTVT.

This clone has only a few counts. The CDR3 loop reads CASGPPRVNGYTF. The CDR3 coding sequence is TGTGCCAGCGGACCCCCCCGGGTTAATGGCTACACCTTC. This chain joins TRBV28 and TRBJ1-2; D unclear. CDR1 and CDR2 (germline): MDHEN, SYDVKM. The CDR3 has 13 residues. V lost 8 bases and J lost 6, with 16 bases in between.

In its sample, this clone was seen a few times. In the same sample, other DNA sequences code for this CDR3. The gene calls are TRBV7-2 and TRBJ2-6; unclear D gene. Germline V gene data show CDR1 as SGHTA and CDR2 as FQGNSA. The CDR3 runs 15 residues. The V end was cut by 1 base, the J end by 4 bases, with 8 bases between. CDR3 sequence: CASSLGGLGANVLTF. CDR3 coding DNA: TGTGCCAGCAGCTTAGGCGGTCTGGGGGCCAACGTCCTGACTTTC.

This clone was recorded a few times. V and J are TRBV28 and TRBJ2-7; perhaps D is TRBD1 or TRBD2 (6 bases each). V was shortened by 7 bases and J by 2 bases, with 18 bases between the two germline ends. Germline V lookup: CDR1 MDHEN, CDR2 SYDVKM. The CDR3 has 15 amino acids. The CDR3 nucleotides read TGTGCCAGCAACAAACACGGAGGGGGAACCTACGAGCAGTACTTC. It encodes CASNKHGGGTYEQYF.

This clone was observed a few times. The chain employs TRBV7-2 and TRBJ2-2; D is unresolved. V was cut by 5 bases and J by 4 bases, with 23 bases left in between. This CDR3 comprises 18 residues. Germline assignment: CDR1 SGHTA and CDR2 FQGNSA. CDR3 region: CASSAAPGSQPGTGELFF. The CDR3, as DNA: TGTGCCAGCAGCGCCGCCCCTGGATCACAGCCGGGCACCGGGGAGCTGTTTTTT.